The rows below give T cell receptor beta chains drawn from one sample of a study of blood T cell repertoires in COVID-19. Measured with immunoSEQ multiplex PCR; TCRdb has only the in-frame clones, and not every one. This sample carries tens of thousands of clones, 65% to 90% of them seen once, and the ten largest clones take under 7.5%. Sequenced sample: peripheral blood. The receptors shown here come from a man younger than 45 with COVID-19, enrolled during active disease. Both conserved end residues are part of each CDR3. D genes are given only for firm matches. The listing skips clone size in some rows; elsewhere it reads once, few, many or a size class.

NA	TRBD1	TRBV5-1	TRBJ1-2	CASSSQGGQGAPGYTF	TGCGCCAGCAGCTCCCAGGGGGGACAGGGGGCGCCTGGCTACACCTTC
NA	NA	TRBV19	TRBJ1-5	CASSRGPGAHQPQHF	TGTGCCAGTAGTAGGGGACCGGGAGCCCATCAGCCCCAGCATTTT
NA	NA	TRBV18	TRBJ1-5	CASSPFLNQPQHF	TGTGCCAGCTCACCATTCCTGAATCAGCCCCAGCATTTT
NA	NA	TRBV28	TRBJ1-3	CASRTAPGGRHSGNTIYF	TGTGCCAGCAGAACCGCGCCCGGGGGTCGACACTCTGGAAACACCATATATTTT
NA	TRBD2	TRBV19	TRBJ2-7	CASSISASGEWGEQYF	TGTGCCAGTAGTATCTCGGCTAGCGGAGAGTGGGGCGAGCAGTACTTC
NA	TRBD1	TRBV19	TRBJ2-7	CASSTDRGPYEQYF	TGTGCCAGTAGTACGGACAGGGGCCCCTACGAGCAGTACTTC
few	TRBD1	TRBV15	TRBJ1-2	CATSRVAGGVYGYTF	TGTGCCACCAGCAGAGTGGCAGGGGGCGTGTATGGCTACACCTTC
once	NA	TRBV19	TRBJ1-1	CASSISGNTEAFF	TGTGCCAGTAGTATATCAGGGAACACTGAAGCTTTCTTT
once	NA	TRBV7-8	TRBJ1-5	CASSETNSYQPQHF	TGTGCCAGCAGCGAAACAAACAGTTATCAGCCCCAGCATTTT
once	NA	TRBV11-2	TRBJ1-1	CASSLGYSNTEAFF	TGTGCCAGCAGCTTAGGGTACAGTAACACTGAAGCTTTCTTT
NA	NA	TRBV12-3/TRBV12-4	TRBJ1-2	CASSQTGGYTF	TGTGCCAGCAGCCAAACAGGGGGCTACACCTTC
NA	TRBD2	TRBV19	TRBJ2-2	CASNPWLAANTGELFF	TGTGCCAGTAATCCCTGGCTAGCGGCCAACACCGGGGAGCTGTTTTTT
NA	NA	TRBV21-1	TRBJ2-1	CASSSLLAGGDNEQFF	TGTGCCAGCAGCTCACTACTAGCGGGAGGGGACAATGAGCAGTTCTTC
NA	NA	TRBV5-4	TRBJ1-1	CASSLANTEAFF	TGTGCCAGCAGCTTGGCTAACACTGAAGCTTTCTTT
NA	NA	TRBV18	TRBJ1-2	CASSPSRDTNYGYTF	TGTGCCAGCTCACCGAGCCGGGATACTAACTATGGCTACACCTTC
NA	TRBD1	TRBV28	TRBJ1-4	CASSSSGQGLGKLFF	TGTGCCAGCAGCTCCTCTGGACAGGGGTTGGGGAAACTGTTTTTT
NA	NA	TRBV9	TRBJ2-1	CASSVTGISNEQFF	TGTGCCAGCAGCGTCACGGGTATAAGCAATGAGCAGTTCTTC
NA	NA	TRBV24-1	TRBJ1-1	CATRQGTWTEAFF	TGTGCCACCCGGCAGGGAACGTGGACTGAAGCTTTCTTT
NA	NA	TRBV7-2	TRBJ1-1	CASSADRNTEAFF	TGTGCCAGCAGCGCTGACAGGAACACTGAAGCTTTCTTT
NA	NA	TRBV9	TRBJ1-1	CASSVVGQMNTEAFF	TGTGCCAGCAGCGTGGTGGGCCAGATGAACACTGAAGCTTTCTTT
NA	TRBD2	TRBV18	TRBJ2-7	CASSRGLAGAIYEQYF	TGTGCCAGCTCACGGGGACTAGCGGGAGCCATCTACGAGCAGTACTTC
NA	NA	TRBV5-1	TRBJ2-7	CASSSRTGTYEQYF	TGCGCCAGCAGCTCTCGGACTGGAACCTACGAGCAGTACTTC
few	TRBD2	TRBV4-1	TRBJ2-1	CASSSRRGDNEQFF	TGCGCCAGCAGCTCCCGACGGGGGGACAATGAGCAGTTCTTC
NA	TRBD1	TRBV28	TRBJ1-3	CASSLRTGDRLGNTIYF	TGTGCCAGCAGTTTAAGGACCGGGGACAGGTTGGGAAACACCATATATTTT
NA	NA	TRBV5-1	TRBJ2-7	CASSRAFSYEQYF	TGCGCCAGCAGCCGCGCTTTCTCCTACGAGCAGTACTTC
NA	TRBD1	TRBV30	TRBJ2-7	CTWSVRGTGYYEQYF	TGTACCTGGAGTGTACGAGGGACAGGGTACTACGAGCAGTACTTC
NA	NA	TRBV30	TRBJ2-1	CAWTQKSGYSYNEQFF	TGTGCCTGGACCCAAAAGTCGGGGTACTCCTACAATGAGCAGTTCTTC
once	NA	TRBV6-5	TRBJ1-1	CASRTTGFTEAFF	TGTGCCAGCAGGACCACAGGCTTCACTGAAGCTTTCTTT
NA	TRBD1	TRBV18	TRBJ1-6	CASSPNQGGGSPLHF	TGTGCCAGCTCACCGAATCAAGGGGGCGGTTCACCCCTCCACTTT
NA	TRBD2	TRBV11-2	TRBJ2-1	CASSLRTSGVGNEQFF	TGTGCCAGCAGCTTAAGGACTAGCGGGGTTGGGAATGAGCAGTTCTTC